This is a list of T cell receptor beta chains from one sample in a study of CD4 T cells in relation to SARS-CoV-2 and coronaviruses. The data were produced by immunoSEQ multiplex PCR, yet TCRdb's version contains in-frame clones alone and is incomplete. This table holds roughly 68,000 clones, 85% to 95% found once. The sample was naive CD4+ T cells from PBMCs. The receptors shown here come from a human donor in good health. CDR3s include the opening cysteine and the closing phenylalanine or tryptophan. D genes are given only for firm matches. Clone size is shown for a subset of rows, as once, few, many or a class of expanded clone.

cdr3_aa	cdr3_nt	d_call	j_call	clone_size	v_call
CASSRGTAAYEQYF	TGTGCCAGCAGTCGAGGGACTGCGGCCTACGAGCAGTACTTC	.	TRBJ2-7	.	TRBV28
CSVEVGRGVYEQYF	TGCAGCGTTGAAGTAGGCAGGGGGGTCTACGAGCAGTACTTC	.	TRBJ2-7	.	TRBV29-1
CASSAGGQPQHF	TGTGCCAGCAGCGCAGGGGGACAGCCCCAGCATTTT	TRBD1	TRBJ1-5	.	TRBV7-2
CASSESGRQYF	TGTGCCAGCAGTGAATCAGGGCGTCAGTACTTC	.	TRBJ2-7	.	TRBV2
CSVGPAEETQYF	TGCAGCGTTGGGCCTGCGGAAGAGACCCAGTACTTC	.	TRBJ2-5	.	TRBV29-1
CASSVGLTETQYF	TGTGCCAGCAGCGTAGGACTGACGGAGACCCAGTACTTC	.	TRBJ2-5	.	TRBV9
CASSPDRDRYEQYF	TGTGCCAGTAGCCCGGACAGGGACCGCTACGAGCAGTACTTC	TRBD1	TRBJ2-7	.	TRBV19
CASSLVQGDEQFF	TGTGCCAGCAGCTTAGTTCAGGGTGATGAGCAGTTCTTC	.	TRBJ2-1	few	TRBV7-9
CASSRVGTGFGTEAFF	TGTGCCAGCAGCCGGGTTGGTACGGGTTTCGGGACTGAAGCTTTCTTT	.	TRBJ1-1	once	TRBV5-4
CATSEGALGDTEAFF	TGTGCCACCAGTGAGGGGGCGCTGGGAGACACTGAAGCTTTCTTT	.	TRBJ1-1	.	TRBV24-1
CASSTGQDNQPQHF	TGTGCCAGCTCGACCGGACAGGACAATCAGCCCCAGCATTTT	TRBD1	TRBJ1-5	few	TRBV18
CATLKGQLGDTEAFF	TGTGCCACCCTAAAAGGACAATTGGGGGACACTGAAGCTTTCTTT	.	TRBJ1-1	once	TRBV5-4
CASPSPLSYNSPLHF	TGTGCCAGCCCCAGTCCCCTGTCCTATAATTCACCCCTCCACTTT	.	TRBJ1-6	.	TRBV6-5
CASSVPAGGSRETQYF	TGTGCCAGCAGCGTTCCAGCGGGGGGGTCCAGGGAGACCCAGTACTTC	TRBD2	TRBJ2-5	.	TRBV9
CASSQAGGNPYGYTF	TGCGCCAGCAGCCAAGCAGGGGGGAACCCCTATGGCTACACCTTC	TRBD1	TRBJ1-2	.	TRBV4-1
CASSSPRLGQGQETQYF	TGTGCCAGCAGCTCCCCCCGCCTCGGACAGGGTCAAGAGACCCAGTACTTC	TRBD1	TRBJ2-5	.	TRBV7-9
CASSAGSKNIQYF	TGTGCCAGCAGTGCAGGATCCAAAAACATTCAGTACTTC	.	TRBJ2-4	.	TRBV2
CASNLEQANTEAFF	TGTGCCAGCAACTTGGAACAGGCGAACACTGAAGCTTTCTTT	.	TRBJ1-1	.	TRBV11-3
CASSHHGGDQPQHF	TGTGCCAGCAGCCACCACGGGGGAGATCAGCCCCAGCATTTT	.	TRBJ1-5	.	TRBV3-1/TRBV3-2
CASSLQETQYF	TGCGCCAGCAGCTTACAAGAGACCCAGTACTTC	.	TRBJ2-5	.	TRBV5-1
CASSPDPVGTDTQYF	TGTGCCAGCAGCCCGGACCCGGTTGGGACAGATACGCAGTATTTT	.	TRBJ2-3	.	TRBV5-6
CASSVGPVEQYF	TGTGCCAGCAGCGTAGGACCGGTCGAGCAGTACTTC	.	TRBJ2-7	.	TRBV7-8
CASSPPGVLNEQFF	TGTGCCAGCAGCCCCCCGGGGGTCCTCAATGAGCAGTTCTTC	.	TRBJ2-1	once	TRBV28
CASSFGTDPNSPLHF	TGTGCCAGCAGCTTTGGAACGGACCCTAATTCACCCCTCCACTTT	.	TRBJ1-6	few	TRBV11-3
CASSLGRGGYNEQFF	TGCGCCAGCAGCTTGGGGCGGGGGGGGTACAATGAGCAGTTCTTC	TRBD2	TRBJ2-1	few	TRBV5-1
CASSARDIDRGTEAFF	TGTGCCAGCAGCGCCCGAGATATAGACAGGGGCACTGAAGCTTTCTTT	TRBD1	TRBJ1-1	.	TRBV7-9
CASSLSRFMGNTEAFF	TGCGCCAGCAGCTTGAGCAGGTTCATGGGGAACACTGAAGCTTTCTTT	.	TRBJ1-1	.	TRBV5-1
CASSLQGASYGYTF	TGCGCCAGCAGCTTACAGGGGGCCAGCTATGGCTACACCTTC	TRBD1	TRBJ1-2	.	TRBV5-1
CASSRTSGSFNTGELFF	TGTGCCAGCAGCCGGACTAGCGGGAGTTTTAACACCGGGGAGCTGTTTTTT	TRBD2	TRBJ2-2	.	TRBV2
CASSLATGTFYEQYF	TGTGCCAGCAGCTTAGCAACAGGGACGTTCTACGAGCAGTACTTC	.	TRBJ2-7	.	TRBV11-1
CASSFGPDTQYF	TGTGCCAGCAGTTTTGGTCCCGACACCCAGTACTTC	.	TRBJ2-5	.	TRBV12-3/TRBV12-4
CASSLSVNTEAFF	TGTGCCAGCAGCTTGTCGGTGAACACTGAAGCTTTCTTT	.	TRBJ1-1	.	TRBV5-6
CASSPRGGGYSGNTIYF	TGTGCCAGCAGCCCCCGAGGTGGAGGCTACTCTGGAAACACCATATATTTT	.	TRBJ1-3	.	TRBV7-2
CASSSRYQPQHF	TGTGCCAGCAGCTCACGGTATCAGCCCCAGCATTTT	.	TRBJ1-5	.	TRBV7-2
CASSPWGDRAVYEQYF	TGTGCCAGCAGCCCTTGGGGGGACAGGGCCGTCTACGAGCAGTACTTC	TRBD1	TRBJ2-7	.	TRBV5-4
CASSFSTPDLRAFF	TGTGCCAGCAGTTTCTCTACTCCGGACCTACGGGCTTTCTTT	.	TRBJ1-1	.	TRBV28
CASSLLRIATNEKLFF	TGTGCCAGCAGCTTACTCCGGATTGCAACTAATGAAAAACTGTTTTTT	.	TRBJ1-4	.	TRBV7-8